The rows below give T cell receptor beta chains drawn from one sample of a study of monozygotic twins with inflammatory bowel disease. TCRdb re-called the 5' RACE reads; every CDR3 protein appears as one record, without DNA. The table lists over 110,000 distinct CDR3 sequences. Material for sequencing was blood. These TCRs come from a human donor with ulcerative colitis or Crohn's disease, or a healthy co-twin of an affected twin (not recorded which). Both conserved end residues are part of each CDR3.

TRBV5-1	TRBJ2-3	CASSRDSSTDTQYF
TRBV18	TRBJ1-1	CASSSTGMRGTEAFF
TRBV5-1	TRBJ2-5	CASSRTGQETQYF
TRBV7-6	TRBJ2-1	CASSLAGLAGGNEQFF
TRBV7-2	TRBJ2-3	CASSGHVRTGGADTQYF
TRBV2	TRBJ2-7	CASNDPTGTSYEQYF
TRBV6-1	TRBJ1-5	CASGQISNQPQHF
TRBV6-5	TRBJ2-7	CASSLQTGAYEQYF
TRBV7-9	TRBJ2-7	CASSFRESYEQYF
TRBV20-1	TRBJ2-7	CSARAMAPTYEQYF
TRBV5-1	TRBJ2-7	CASSRTAQVSYEQYF
TRBV5-5	TRBJ1-1	CASSLIGNTEAFF
TRBV5-1	TRBJ1-1	CASRTEQIPNTEAFF
TRBV20-1	TRBJ1-3	CSARKASGSGNTIYF
TRBV27	TRBJ1-2	CASRQGAVSGYTF
TRBV18	TRBJ1-6	CASSTYRGSYNSPLHF
TRBV10-3	TRBJ2-1	CAIRGTSGGVYNEQFF
TRBV5-1	TRBJ2-5	CASRYDSARSGAQYF
TRBV28	TRBJ2-1	CASSPLWFSGTEQFF
TRBV7-8	TRBJ1-1	CASSLAGSYAEAFF
TRBV25-1	TRBJ2-4	CASSVPGIQYF
TRBV18	TRBJ1-1	CASSPKTGDTEAFF
TRBV5-6	TRBJ2-4	CASSFPGTENIQYF
TRBV5-1	TRBJ2-2	CASTHRGNTGELFF
TRBV5-4	TRBJ2-2	CASSLGPGDGLFF
TRBV4-3	TRBJ2-7	CASSQDRASGYEQYF
TRBV5-1	TRBJ2-6	CASSLGPFSGANVLTF
TRBV7-9	TRBJ2-1	CASSARDSKFNEQFF
TRBV5-1	TRBJ2-3	CASMDDRTDTQYF
TRBV5-6	TRBJ2-3	CASSFGTSGGTQYF
TRBV20-1	TRBJ1-2	CSARPRGTGEDYGYTF
TRBV18	TRBJ1-2	CASSPLPDRANYGYTF
TRBV5-1	TRBJ1-1	CASSFRAEEAFF
TRBV12-3/TRBV12-4	TRBJ1-5	CASSRQGNNQPQHF
TRBV20-1	TRBJ1-6	CSASRSGTVNSPLHF
TRBV7-9	TRBJ2-3	CASSLRGLADSTDTQYF
TRBV6-5	TRBJ1-1	CASSYTGTLGAFF
TRBV29-1	TRBJ1-5	CSVEIQRDTNQPQHF
TRBV11-2	TRBJ1-1	CASSLNYLGGRSAGAEAFF
TRBV30	TRBJ1-2	CAWSVQRVGYGYTF
TRBV29-1	TRBJ1-2	CSVEEPYFWARDYGYTF
TRBV27	TRBJ2-2	CASSLRGIRGTGELFF
TRBV7-3	TRBJ2-5	CASSSQGLAVGETQYF
TRBV4-1	TRBJ1-2	CAISQDPLRANYGYTF
TRBV4-2	TRBJ2-4	CASSPGQDLAKNIQYF
TRBV7-3	TRBJ2-1	CASSPHTSGGINEQFF
TRBV7-2	TRBJ2-2	CASSKAGGRNTGELFF
TRBV6-5	TRBJ2-5	CASSYSLGTQYF
TRBV20-1	TRBJ1-1	CSARDLPDRDMNTEAFF
TRBV7-2	TRBJ2-6	CASSHEGVAGANVLTF
TRBV28	TRBJ2-7	CASHGTGRFYEQYF
TRBV20-1	TRBJ2-7	CSARDLPRLDYYEQYF
TRBV6-6	TRBJ1-1	CASRPNRVSTEAFF
TRBV6-5	TRBJ2-2	CASSYSIFWTSANTGELFF
TRBV6-5	TRBJ2-5	CASSYERTGGETQYF